The clone carrying this T cell receptor (beta chain) was observed a handful of times. The entry originates in a study of CD8 T cells in ankylosing spondylitis. The CDR3 runs 16 residues. V dropped 1 base and J dropped 4 bases, with 17 bases sitting between them. Germline assignment: CDR1 SGHRS and CDR2 YFSETQ. One entry per CDR3 protein, called by TCRdb with MiXCR from the 5' RACE reads. This sample has 200,000 to 300,000 distinct CDR3 sequences, with 8% to 9.5% found just once. Sequencing input: blood, either unsorted or a sorted T cell fraction (not recorded which). The chain couples TRBV5-1 to TRBJ2-5; D could derive from TRBD1 or TRBD2 (6 bases each). The receptor was derived from a male donor with ankylosing spondylitis or in good health (not recorded which). The CDR3 DNA reads TGCGCCAGCAGCTTGTCCTTCGGGGGCGCAGGAGAGACCCAGTACTTC. As protein: CASSLSFGGAGETQYF.